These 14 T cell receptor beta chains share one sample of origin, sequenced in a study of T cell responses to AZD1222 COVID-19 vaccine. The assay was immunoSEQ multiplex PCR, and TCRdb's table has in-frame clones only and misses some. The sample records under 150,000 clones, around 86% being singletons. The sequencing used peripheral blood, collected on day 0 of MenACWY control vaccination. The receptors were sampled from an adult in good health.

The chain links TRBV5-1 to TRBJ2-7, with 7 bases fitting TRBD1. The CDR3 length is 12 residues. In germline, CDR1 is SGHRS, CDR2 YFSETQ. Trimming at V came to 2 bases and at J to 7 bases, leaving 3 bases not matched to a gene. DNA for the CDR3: TGCGCCAGCAGCTTAGACAGGGAGGAGCAGTACTTC. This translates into CASSLDREEQYF.

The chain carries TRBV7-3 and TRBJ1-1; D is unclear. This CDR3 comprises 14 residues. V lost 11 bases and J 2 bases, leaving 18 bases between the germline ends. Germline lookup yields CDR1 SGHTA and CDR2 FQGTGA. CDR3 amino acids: CASSQSGLNTEAFF. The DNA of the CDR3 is TGTGCCTCCTCCCAATCGGGATTAAACACTGAAGCTTTCTTT. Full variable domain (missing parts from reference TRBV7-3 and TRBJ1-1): GAGVSQTPSNKVTEKGKYVELRCDPISGHTALYWYRQSLGQGPEFLIYFQGTGAADDSGLPNDRFFAVRPEGSVSTLKIQRTERGDSAVYLCASSQSGLNTEAFFGQGTRLTVV.

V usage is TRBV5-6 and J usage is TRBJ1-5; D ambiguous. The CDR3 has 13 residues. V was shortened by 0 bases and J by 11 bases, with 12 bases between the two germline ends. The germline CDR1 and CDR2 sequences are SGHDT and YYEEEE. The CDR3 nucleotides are TGTGCCAGCAGCTTGGGTGGGGAAATGTCCCAGCATTTT. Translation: CASSLGGEMSQHF.

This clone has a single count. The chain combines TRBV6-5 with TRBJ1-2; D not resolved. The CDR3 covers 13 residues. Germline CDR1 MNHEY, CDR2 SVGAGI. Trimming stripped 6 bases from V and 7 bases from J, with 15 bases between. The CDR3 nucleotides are TGTGCCAGCAGGCTATCCGGGTGGGCTGGCTACACCTTC. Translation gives CASRLSGWAGYTF.

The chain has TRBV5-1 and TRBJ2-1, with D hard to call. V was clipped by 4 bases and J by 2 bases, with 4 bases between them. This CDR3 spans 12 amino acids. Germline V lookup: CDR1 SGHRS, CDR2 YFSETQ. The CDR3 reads CASSGTYNEQFF. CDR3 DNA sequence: TGCGCCAGCAGCGGGACCTACAATGAGCAGTTCTTC.

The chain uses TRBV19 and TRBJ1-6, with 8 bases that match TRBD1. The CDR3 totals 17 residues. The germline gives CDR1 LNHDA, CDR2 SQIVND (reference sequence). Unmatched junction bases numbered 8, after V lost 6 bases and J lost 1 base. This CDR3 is CASRDRQGKSYNSPLHF. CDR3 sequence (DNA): TGTGCCAGTAGAGACCGACAGGGGAAGTCCTATAATTCACCCCTCCACTTT.

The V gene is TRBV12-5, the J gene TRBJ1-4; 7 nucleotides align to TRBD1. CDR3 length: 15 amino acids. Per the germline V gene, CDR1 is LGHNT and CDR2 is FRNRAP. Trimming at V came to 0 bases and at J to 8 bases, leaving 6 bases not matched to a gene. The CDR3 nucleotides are TGTGCTAGTGGTTTGGTTGGGGACAGATTAGAAAAACTGTTTTTT. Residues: CASGLVGDRLEKLFF.

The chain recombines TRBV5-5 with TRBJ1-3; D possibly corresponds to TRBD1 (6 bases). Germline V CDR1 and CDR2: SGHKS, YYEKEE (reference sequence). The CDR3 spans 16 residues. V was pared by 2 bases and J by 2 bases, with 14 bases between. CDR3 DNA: TGTGCCAGCAGCTTACAAGTGGCAGGGGCTGGAAACACCATATATTTT. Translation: CASSLQVAGAGNTIYF.

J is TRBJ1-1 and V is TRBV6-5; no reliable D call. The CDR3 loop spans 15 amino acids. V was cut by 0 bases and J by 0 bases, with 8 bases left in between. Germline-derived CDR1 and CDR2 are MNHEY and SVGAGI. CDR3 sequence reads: CASSYSGGMNTEAFF. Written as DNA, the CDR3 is TGTGCCAGCAGTTACTCTGGCGGAATGAACACTGAAGCTTTCTTT.

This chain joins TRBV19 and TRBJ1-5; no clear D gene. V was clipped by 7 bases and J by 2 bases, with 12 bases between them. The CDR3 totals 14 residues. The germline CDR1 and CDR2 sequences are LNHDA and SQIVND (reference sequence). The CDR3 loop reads CASTTTGGNQPQHF. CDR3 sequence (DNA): TGTGCCAGTACCACGACTGGGGGCAATCAGCCCCAGCATTTT.

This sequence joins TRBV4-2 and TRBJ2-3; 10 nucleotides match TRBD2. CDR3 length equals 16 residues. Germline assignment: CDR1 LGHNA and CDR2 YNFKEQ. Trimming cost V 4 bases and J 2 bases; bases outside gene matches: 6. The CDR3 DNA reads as TGTGCCAGCAGCCCCCTCCTAGCGGGGGACACAGATACGCAGTATTTT. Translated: CASSPLLAGDTDTQYF.

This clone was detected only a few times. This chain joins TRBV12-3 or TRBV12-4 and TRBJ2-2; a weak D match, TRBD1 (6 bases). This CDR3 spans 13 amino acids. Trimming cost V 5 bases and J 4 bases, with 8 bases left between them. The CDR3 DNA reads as TGTGCCAGCAGTGGACAGAGCACCGGGGAGCTGTTTTTT. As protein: CASSGQSTGELFF.

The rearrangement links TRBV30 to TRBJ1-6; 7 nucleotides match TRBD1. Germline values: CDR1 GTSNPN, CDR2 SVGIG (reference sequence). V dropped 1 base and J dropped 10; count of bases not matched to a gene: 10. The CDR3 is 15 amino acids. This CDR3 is CAWSEVEGARSPLHF. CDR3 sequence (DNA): TGTGCCTGGAGTGAAGTTGAGGGGGCGCGATCACCCCTCCACTTT.

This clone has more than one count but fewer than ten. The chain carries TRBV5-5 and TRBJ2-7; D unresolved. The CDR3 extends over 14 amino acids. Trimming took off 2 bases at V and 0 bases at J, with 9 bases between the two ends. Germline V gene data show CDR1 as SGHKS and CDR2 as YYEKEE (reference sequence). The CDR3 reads CASSFLSPSYEQYV. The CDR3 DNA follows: TGTGCCAGCAGCTTTCTATCACCCTCCTACGAGCAGTACGTC.